The TCR beta chain under discussion was sequenced for a study of blood T cell repertoires in COVID-19. About the research overall: There were acute and convalescent COVID-19 samples, and they came from the United States, Italy and Spain. PBMCs, B-cell-depleted T cells, or T cells were the source of the cDNA or gDNA that made up the material.

Under the authors' procedure: Estimation of nucleated cell counts relied on the amplification of reference gene primers. Assay used: immunoSEQ multiplex PCR; TCRdb lists only in-frame clones, some missing. The D gene and trimming were derived from the DNA, and the V and J assignments and clone size from that table. There are about 67,000 clones in the sample; 85% to 90% occur only once, and 6.5% to 9.5% lies in the top ten. Germline V gives CDR1 MDHEN, CDR2 SYDVKM. The V gene end was trimmed by 3 bases and the J gene end by 6 bases; junction bases not matched to a gene: 7. This CDR3 has 14 amino acids.

Sequencing was carried out using peripheral blood. The chain uses TRBV28 and TRBJ2-7; 8 bases align to TRBD1. This clonotype was obtained from a man aged 45-65 years with active COVID-19. The CDR3 DNA sequence: TGTGCCAGCAGTTTGCCAGGGGGCCTCGGCGAGCAGTACTTC. It encodes CASSLPGGLGEQYF.